This is a list of T cell receptor beta chains from one sample in a study of response to subunit inactivated influenza vaccine. TCRdb redid the calling of the RT-PCR reads with MiXCR, one entry per CDR3 protein. The sample comprises about 190,000 distinct CDR3 sequences, around an eighth of which are singletons, and approximately 27% rests with the top ten. Sequenced here: CD8+ T cells sorted from PBMCs, sampled roughly 5 days after vaccination. These TCRs come from a man over 45 who received an inactivated influenza vaccine. CDR3s include the opening cysteine and the closing phenylalanine or tryptophan. The D gene is left open where the match is weak. Some rows have no size entry. The others give once, few or many, or a class for an expanded clone.

CDR3nt: TGTGCCAGCAGCGTCGGGCGGGACAGGGTTGACACCGGGGAGCTGTTTTTT; CDR3aa: CASSVGRDRVDTGELFF; d_gene: TRBD1; v_gene: TRBV9; j_gene: TRBJ2-2; abundance: .
CDR3nt: TGTGCCAGCAGCCGGGGGAGGGCGAGCGGGAGCTCCTACGAGCAGTACTTC; CDR3aa: CASSRGRASGSSYEQYF; d_gene: TRBD2; v_gene: TRBV4-2; j_gene: TRBJ2-7; abundance: few
CDR3nt: TGCGCCAGCAGCGTACCGGGACAGGGTACCTACAATGAGCAGTTCTTC; CDR3aa: CASSVPGQGTYNEQFF; d_gene: TRBD1; v_gene: TRBV5-1; j_gene: TRBJ2-1; abundance: .
CDR3nt: TGTGCCAGCAGCCTCAGCCCTAGCGGGGGCACAGATACGCAGTATTTT; CDR3aa: CASSLSPSGGTDTQYF; d_gene: TRBD2; v_gene: TRBV7-6; j_gene: TRBJ2-3; abundance: few
CDR3nt: TGTGCCAGCAGTTTAAGGTTTCAGGAGGGAAATCAGCCCCAGCATTTT; CDR3aa: CASSLRFQEGNQPQHF; d_gene: .; v_gene: TRBV27; j_gene: TRBJ1-5; abundance: .
CDR3nt: TGTGCCAGCAGTGCCGGGGGGACCACCGGGGAGCTGTTTTTT; CDR3aa: CASSAGGTTGELFF; d_gene: TRBD2; v_gene: TRBV25-1; j_gene: TRBJ2-2; abundance: few
CDR3nt: TGTGCCAGCAGCTTCGGCGGGGCCCCTAGCACAGATACGCAGTATTTT; CDR3aa: CASSFGGAPSTDTQYF; d_gene: .; v_gene: TRBV7-6; j_gene: TRBJ2-3; abundance: few
CDR3nt: TGTGCCAGCAGAGGGGGGGGTTCCAGGGGGGCCTACGAGCAGTACTTC; CDR3aa: CASRGGGSRGAYEQYF; d_gene: .; v_gene: TRBV25-1; j_gene: TRBJ2-7; abundance: .
CDR3nt: TGTGCCAGCAGCTTAGCCCTCTACAATGAGCAGTTCTTC; CDR3aa: CASSLALYNEQFF; d_gene: .; v_gene: TRBV5-5; j_gene: TRBJ2-1; abundance: many
CDR3nt: TGTGCCACCAGCCCCATGGGTCGCCCATCGTCTGGTGAGCAGTTCTTC; CDR3aa: CATSPMGRPSSGEQFF; d_gene: .; v_gene: TRBV15; j_gene: TRBJ2-1; abundance: .
CDR3nt: TGTGCCAGCTCACGGGGGACAGCCGGATCCGGGGAGCTGTTTTTT; CDR3aa: CASSRGTAGSGELFF; d_gene: TRBD1; v_gene: TRBV18; j_gene: TRBJ2-2; abundance: .
CDR3nt: TGTGCCAGCAGTGAGTCGACAGGGGGAAATCAGCCCCAGCATTTT; CDR3aa: CASSESTGGNQPQHF; d_gene: TRBD1; v_gene: TRBV25-1; j_gene: TRBJ1-5; abundance: .
CDR3nt: TGTGCCAGCAGCCCCATGGGTGACAGGCAATCCTTCTCTGGGGCCAACGTCCTGACTTTC; CDR3aa: CASSPMGDRQSFSGANVLTF; d_gene: .; v_gene: TRBV12-3/TRBV12-4; j_gene: TRBJ2-6; abundance: few
CDR3nt: TGCAGCGTTGAGGGAAGACAGGTCTATGGCTACACCTTC; CDR3aa: CSVEGRQVYGYTF; d_gene: .; v_gene: TRBV29-1; j_gene: TRBJ1-2; abundance: .
CDR3nt: TGCGCCAGCAGCTCGTATCATACACAGTCTACCTACGAGCAGTACTTC; CDR3aa: CASSSYHTQSTYEQYF; d_gene: .; v_gene: TRBV5-1; j_gene: TRBJ2-7; abundance: few
CDR3nt: TGTGCCAGCAGCCTAATGGGACCCCAGGCTCCATACGAGCAGTACTTC; CDR3aa: CASSLMGPQAPYEQYF; d_gene: .; v_gene: TRBV27; j_gene: TRBJ2-7; abundance: .